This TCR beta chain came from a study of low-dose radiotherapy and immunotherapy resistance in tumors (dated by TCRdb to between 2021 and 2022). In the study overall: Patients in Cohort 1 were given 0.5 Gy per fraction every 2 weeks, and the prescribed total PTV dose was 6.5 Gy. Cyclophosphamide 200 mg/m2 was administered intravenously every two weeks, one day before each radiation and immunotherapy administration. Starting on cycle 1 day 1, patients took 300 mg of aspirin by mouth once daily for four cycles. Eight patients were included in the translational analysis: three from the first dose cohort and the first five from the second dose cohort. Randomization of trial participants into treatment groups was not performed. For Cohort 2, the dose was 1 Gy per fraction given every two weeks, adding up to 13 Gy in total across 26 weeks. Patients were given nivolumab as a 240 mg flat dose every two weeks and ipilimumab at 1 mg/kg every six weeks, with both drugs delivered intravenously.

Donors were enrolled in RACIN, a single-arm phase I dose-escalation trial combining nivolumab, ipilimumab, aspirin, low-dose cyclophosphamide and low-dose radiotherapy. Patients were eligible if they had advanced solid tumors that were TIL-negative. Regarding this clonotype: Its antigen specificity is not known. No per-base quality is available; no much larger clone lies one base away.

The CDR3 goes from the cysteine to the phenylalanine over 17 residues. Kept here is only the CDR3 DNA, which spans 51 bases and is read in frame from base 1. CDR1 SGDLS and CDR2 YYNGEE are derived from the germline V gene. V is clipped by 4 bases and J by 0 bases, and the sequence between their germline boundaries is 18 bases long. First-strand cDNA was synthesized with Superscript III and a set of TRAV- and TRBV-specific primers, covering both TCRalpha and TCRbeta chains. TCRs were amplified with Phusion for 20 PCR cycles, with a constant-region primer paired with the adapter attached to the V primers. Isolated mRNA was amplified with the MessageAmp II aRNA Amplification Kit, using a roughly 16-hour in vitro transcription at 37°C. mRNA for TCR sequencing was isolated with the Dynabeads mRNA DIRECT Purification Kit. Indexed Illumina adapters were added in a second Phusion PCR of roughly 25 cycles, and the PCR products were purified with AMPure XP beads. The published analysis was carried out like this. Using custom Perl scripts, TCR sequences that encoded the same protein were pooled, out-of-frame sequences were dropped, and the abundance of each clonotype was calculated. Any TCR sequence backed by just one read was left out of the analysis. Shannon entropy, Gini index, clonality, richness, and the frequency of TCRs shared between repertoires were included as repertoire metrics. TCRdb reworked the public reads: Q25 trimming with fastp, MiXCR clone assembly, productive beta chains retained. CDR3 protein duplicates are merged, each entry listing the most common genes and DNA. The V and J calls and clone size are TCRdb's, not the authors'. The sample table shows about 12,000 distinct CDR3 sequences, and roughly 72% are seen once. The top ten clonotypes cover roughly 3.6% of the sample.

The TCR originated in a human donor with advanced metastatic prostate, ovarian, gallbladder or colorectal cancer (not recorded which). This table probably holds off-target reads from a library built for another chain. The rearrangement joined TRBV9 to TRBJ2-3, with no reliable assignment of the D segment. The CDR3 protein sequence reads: CASSLSTEWGSTDTQYF. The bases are TGTGCCAGCAGCCTTTCAACTGAGTGGGGTAGCACAGATACGCAGTATTTT.